The T cell receptor beta chain described here comes from a study of Ad26.COV2.S vaccination and SARS-CoV-2 variants. Study-wide results and caveats: Analyses that measured TCR breadth and depth may have underestimated total T cell responses. Post-vaccination breadth of spike-specific CD8+ and CD4+ T cell responses was reportedly substantial.

Germline CDR1 LGHDT, CDR2 YNNKEL (reference sequence). The V end lost 4 bases, the J end lost 0 bases, and 12 bases lay between the germline ends. This CDR3 has 15 amino acids. Some clones are missing from TCRdb's copy, which holds only in-frame ones; the method was immunoSEQ multiplex PCR. The sample has about 39,000 clones; approximately 80% are singletons. A remark on this clone: No antigen is known for it.

This receptor was taken from a human donor who had recovered from COVID-19. This sample comprised peripheral blood, obtained after recovery from COVID-19. The J gene is TRBJ1-1, the V gene TRBV3-1 (or the pseudogene TRBV3-2); no reliable D call. This chain's CDR3 is CASSPSAEMNTEAFF. In nucleotides, the CDR3 is TGTGCCAGCAGCCCCTCCGCCGAAATGAACACTGAAGCTTTCTTT.